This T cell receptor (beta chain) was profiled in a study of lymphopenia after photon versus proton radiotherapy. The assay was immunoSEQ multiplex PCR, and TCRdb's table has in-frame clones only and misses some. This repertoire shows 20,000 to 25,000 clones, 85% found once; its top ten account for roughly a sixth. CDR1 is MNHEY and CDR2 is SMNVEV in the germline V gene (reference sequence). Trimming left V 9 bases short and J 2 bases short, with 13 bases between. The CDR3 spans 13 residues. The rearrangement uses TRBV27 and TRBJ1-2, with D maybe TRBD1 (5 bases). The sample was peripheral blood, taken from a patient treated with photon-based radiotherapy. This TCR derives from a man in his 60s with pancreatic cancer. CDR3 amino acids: CARSWGFNYGYTF. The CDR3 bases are TGTGCCAGGTCCTGGGGCTTCAACTATGGCTACACCTTC.